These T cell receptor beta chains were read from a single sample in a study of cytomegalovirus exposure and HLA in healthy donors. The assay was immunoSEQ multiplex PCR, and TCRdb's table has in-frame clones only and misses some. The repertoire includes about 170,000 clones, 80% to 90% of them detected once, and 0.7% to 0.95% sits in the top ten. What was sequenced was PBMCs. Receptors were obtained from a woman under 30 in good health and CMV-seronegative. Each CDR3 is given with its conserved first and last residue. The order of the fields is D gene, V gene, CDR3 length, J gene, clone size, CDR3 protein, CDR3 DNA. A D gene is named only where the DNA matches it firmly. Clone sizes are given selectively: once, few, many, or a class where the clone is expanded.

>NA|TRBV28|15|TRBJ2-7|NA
CASTGLDREAHEQYF
TGTGCCAGCACTGGCCTCGACAGGGAGGCCCACGAGCAGTACTTC
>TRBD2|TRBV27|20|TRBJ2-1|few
CASSIPGTSGRAGSYNEQFF
TGTGCCAGCAGTATCCCCGGGACTAGCGGGAGGGCCGGGTCCTACAATGAGCAGTTCTTC
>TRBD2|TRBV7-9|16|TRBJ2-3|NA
CSSSGLAGGGTDTQYF
TGTTCCAGCAGCGGACTAGCGGGAGGAGGAACAGATACGCAGTATTTT
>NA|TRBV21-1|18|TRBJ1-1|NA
CASSDAKQDRDLNTEAFF
TGTGCCAGCAGCGACGCAAAACAAGACAGGGATTTGAACACTGAAGCTTTCTTT
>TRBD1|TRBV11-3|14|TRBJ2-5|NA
CASSARDSQETQYF
TGTGCCAGCAGCGCCCGGGACAGCCAAGAGACCCAGTACTTC
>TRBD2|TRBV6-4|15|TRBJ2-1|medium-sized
CASSDSTSGSNEQFF
TGTGCCAGCAGTGACTCGACTAGCGGGAGCAATGAGCAGTTCTTC
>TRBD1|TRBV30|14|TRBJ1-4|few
CAWGAGTANEKLFF
TGTGCCTGGGGAGCCGGGACAGCAAATGAAAAACTGTTTTTT
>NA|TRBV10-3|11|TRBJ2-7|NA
CAISATDEQYF
TGTGCCATCAGTGCGACAGACGAGCAGTACTTC
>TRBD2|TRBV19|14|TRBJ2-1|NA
CATLGLGRRDEQFF
TGTGCCACCCTCGGACTAGGGAGGAGGGATGAGCAGTTCTTC
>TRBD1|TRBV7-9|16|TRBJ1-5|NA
CASSFSIGQVNQPQHF
TGTGCCAGCAGCTTCTCCATCGGACAGGTCAATCAGCCCCAGCATTTT
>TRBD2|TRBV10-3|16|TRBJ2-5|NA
CAISEPSGTVRREQYF
TGTGCCATCAGTGAGCCGAGCGGGACGGTTCGGAGGGAGCAGTACTTC
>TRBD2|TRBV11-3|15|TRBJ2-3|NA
CASSRGLAGTDTQYF
TGTGCCAGCAGCCGGGGACTAGCGGGCACAGATACGCAGTATTTT
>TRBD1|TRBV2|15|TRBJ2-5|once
CASSEVPGGQETQYF
TGTGCCAGCAGTGAAGTTCCAGGGGGCCAAGAGACCCAGTACTTC
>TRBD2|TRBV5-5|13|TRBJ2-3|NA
CASSLAERDTQYF
TGTGCCAGCAGCCTAGCGGAACGGGATACGCAGTATTTT
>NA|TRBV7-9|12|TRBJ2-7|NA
CASSLETFSLDF
TGTGCCAGCAGTCTAGAGACGTTCTCCTTGGACTTC
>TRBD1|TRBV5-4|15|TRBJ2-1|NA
CASSSGQGAPNEQFF
TGTGCCAGCAGCTCTGGACAGGGGGCTCCTAATGAGCAGTTCTTC
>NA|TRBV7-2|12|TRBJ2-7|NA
CASSFTGYEQYF
TGTGCCAGCAGCTTCACAGGGTACGAGCAGTACTTC
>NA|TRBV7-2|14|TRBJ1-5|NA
CASSLTSMNQPQHF
TGTGCCAGCAGCTTAACATCGATGAATCAGCCCCAGCATTTT
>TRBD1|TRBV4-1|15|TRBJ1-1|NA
CASSQTGQGVTEAFF
TGCGCCAGCAGCCAGACGGGACAGGGTGTGACTGAAGCTTTCTTT
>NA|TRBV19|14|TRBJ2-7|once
CASSTQGSSYEQYF
TGTGCCAGTAGTACACAGGGTTCCTCCTACGAGCAGTACTTC
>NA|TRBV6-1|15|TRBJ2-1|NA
CASSLTSLTHNEQFF
TGTGCCAGCAGTTTGACTAGTCTAACCCACAATGAGCAGTTCTTC
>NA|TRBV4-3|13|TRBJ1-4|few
CASSRDIGEKLFF
TGCGCCAGCAGCCGGGACATAGGTGAAAAACTGTTTTTT
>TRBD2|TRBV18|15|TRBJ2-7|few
CASSPPLAGSYEQYF
TGTGCCAGCTCACCACCGCTAGCGGGGTCCTACGAGCAGTACTTC
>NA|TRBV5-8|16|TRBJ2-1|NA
CASSGHGLNPNNEQFF
TGTGCCAGCAGCGGCCACGGACTAAACCCCAACAATGAGCAGTTCTTC
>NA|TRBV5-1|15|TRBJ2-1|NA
CASSLRVGLYNEQFF
TGCGCCAGCAGCTTGCGTGTGGGACTCTACAATGAGCAGTTCTTC
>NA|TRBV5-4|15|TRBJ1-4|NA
CASSLANQGHEKLFF
TGTGCCAGCAGCTTGGCCAACCAGGGACACGAAAAACTGTTTTTT